The source of this T cell receptor beta chain is a study of beta chain features in type 1 diabetes listed by TCRdb under 2018. About the full investigation: Mean age, gender distribution, total cell number and subset yield were not different between patients and healthy donors. In the study, recently diagnosed type 1 diabetes patients and matched healthy donors were compared on the TCRB repertoires of their sorted circulating CD4+ T cell subsets. A total of around 110,000,000 sorted cells were examined across all samples, and RNA yield correlated strongly with the number of cells per subset. Naive and central memory subsets were obtained from all 30 or so donors, but regulatory and stem cell-like memory subsets were isolated from only 8 patients and roughly eight healthy donors. General study outcomes and caveats: Patients with type 1 diabetes made fewer insertions and deleted more nucleotides at VDJ recombination sites, implying thymic rearrangement abnormalities. Because small numbers of individuals were included in the HLA sub-analyses, any influence of HLA type on TCRB rearrangement was left unresolved. Sequencing cDNA rather than genomic DNA could over-represent highly expressing activated cells, although activation and CD3 levels did not differ between groups. Shorter templates might be favored by PCR, yet because patient and control samples were amplified and corrected together, any such skew would affect both groups equally. Naive, central memory and regulatory TCRB repertoires appeared to be more alike among patients than among healthy donors. A moderate but significant shortening of TCRB CDR3 length was observed in type 1 diabetes patients in all four CD4+ subsets.

Trimming costs V 1 base and J 3 bases, and their ends lie 10 bases apart. Including the terminal cysteine and phenylalanine, the CDR3 comprises 15 residues. The entry retains the CDR3 DNA only, 45 bases that are in frame from base 1. The germline V gene (reference sequence) yields PRHDT for CDR1 and FYEKMQ for CDR2. From each donor, a single peripheral blood sample of about 120 mL on average was drawn into heparinised tubes. Naive, central memory, regulatory and stem cell-like memory CD4+ T cells were sorted on a BD FACSAria II using a panel including CD45RO, CCR7, CD25, CD127, CD95 and CD27. Every sorted population had a purity above 95%. PBMCs were separated immediately by Lymphoprep density gradient centrifugation and were stained directly, without being cultured. To minimize batch effects, samples were stained and sorted in pairs, one healthy donor with one patient per experiment. Notes on this clone: This clone's antigen is unknown. No clone much larger than this one lies a single base away; base qualities are absent.

All of the isolated RNA was reverse transcribed with the High Capacity cDNA Reverse Transcription Kit, so expressed TCRB transcripts were sequenced. Deep immunoSEQ sequencing was applied to naive, central memory and regulatory T cell samples, giving an average of roughly 3.5 million total reads per sample. Sorted cells were lysed in RLT buffer and RNA was extracted with DNase-treated RNeasy Micro or Mini kits, depending on cell number. To prevent cross-contamination, every cell subset was processed on its own, while patient and healthy donor samples were processed together. Using the immunoSEQ multiplex PCR, TCRB sequences were amplified from cDNA into 87-bp fragments spanning the CDR3 region. Sequencing of the amplicons was done on the Illumina HiSeq platform. The study's processing was this. PCR bias was computationally corrected using synthetic template baselines, reads within Hamming distance 2 were collapsed, and singletons that could not be merged were discarded. Reads were aligned against IMGT to assign V, D and J genes, CDR3 length and insertions or deletions at six rearrangement sites. Within each subset, clonotype counts were normalized to the number of sorted cells before true diversity and Gini coefficients were calculated with the tcR R package. The overlap coefficient, calculated on TCRB nucleotide sequences, was used to measure repertoire sharing. Out-of-frame TCRB sequences from naive cells were analyzed to stand in for the pre-selection repertoire. TCRdb took this table from immuneACCESS and kept in-frame rearrangements with V and J called. Such tables lack part of the clones; where checked against another copy, unresolved V genes explain under half of the gap, and the rest is unexplained. V, J and clone size were drawn from that table, and D and trimming were deduced from the DNA. Recorded for this sample are under 900,000 clones; under 20% of them occurred a single time. The ten largest clones capture about 0.02% of the sample.

The source material was naive CD4+ T cells from blood. The cell subset or site label, as the study defines it: true naive CD4+ T cells. This TCR derives from a woman aged 18-29 years in good health. The chain is assembled from TRBV13 and TRBJ2-1, with no reliable assignment of the D segment. The CDR3 region has the sequence CASSLVRLDYNEQFF. The bases read TGTGCCAGCAGCTTAGTGCGGCTCGACTACAATGAGCAGTTCTTC.